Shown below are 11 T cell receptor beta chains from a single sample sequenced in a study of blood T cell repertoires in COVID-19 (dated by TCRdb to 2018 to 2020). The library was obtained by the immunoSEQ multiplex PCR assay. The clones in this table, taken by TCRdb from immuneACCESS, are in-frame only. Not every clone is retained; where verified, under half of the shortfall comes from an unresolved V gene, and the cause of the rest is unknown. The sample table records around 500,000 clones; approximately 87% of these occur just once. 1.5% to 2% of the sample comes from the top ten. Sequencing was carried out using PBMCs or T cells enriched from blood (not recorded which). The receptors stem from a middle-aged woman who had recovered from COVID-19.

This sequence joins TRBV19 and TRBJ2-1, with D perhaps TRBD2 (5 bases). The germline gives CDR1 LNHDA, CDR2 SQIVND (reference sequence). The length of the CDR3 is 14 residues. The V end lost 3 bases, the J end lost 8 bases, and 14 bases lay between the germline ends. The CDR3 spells CASSIMGPGYEQFF. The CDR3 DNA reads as TGTGCCAGTAGTATTATGGGCCCGGGGTATGAGCAGTTCTTC.

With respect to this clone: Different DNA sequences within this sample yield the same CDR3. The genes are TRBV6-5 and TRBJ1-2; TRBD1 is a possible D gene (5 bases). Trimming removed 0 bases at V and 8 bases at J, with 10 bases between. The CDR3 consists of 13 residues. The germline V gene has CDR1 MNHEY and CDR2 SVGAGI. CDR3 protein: CASSYSRGSGYTF. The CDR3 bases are TGTGCCAGCAGTTACTCAAGGGGATCGGGCTACACCTTC.

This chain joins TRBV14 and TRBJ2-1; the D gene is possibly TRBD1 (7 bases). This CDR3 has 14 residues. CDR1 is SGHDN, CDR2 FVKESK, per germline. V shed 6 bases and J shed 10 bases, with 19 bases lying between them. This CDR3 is CASRYGGTVGEQFF. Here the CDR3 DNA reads TGTGCCAGCAGATATGGCGGGACAGTAGGGGAGCAGTTCTTC.

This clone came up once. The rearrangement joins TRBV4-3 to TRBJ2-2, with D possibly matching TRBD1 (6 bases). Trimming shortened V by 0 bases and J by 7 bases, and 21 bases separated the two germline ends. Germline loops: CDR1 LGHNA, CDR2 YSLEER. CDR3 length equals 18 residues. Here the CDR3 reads CASSQEGVGGSKSGELFF. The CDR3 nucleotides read TGCGCCAGCAGCCAAGAGGGCGTTGGGGGCTCAAAAAGCGGGGAGCTGTTTTTT.

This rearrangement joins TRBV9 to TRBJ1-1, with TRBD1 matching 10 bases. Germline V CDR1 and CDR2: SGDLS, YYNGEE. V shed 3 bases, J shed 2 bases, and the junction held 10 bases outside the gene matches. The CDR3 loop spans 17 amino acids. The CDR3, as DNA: TGTGCCAGCAGCGAGGCCCACGGACAGGGGGGCAACACTGAAGCTTTCTTT. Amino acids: CASSEAHGQGGNTEAFF.

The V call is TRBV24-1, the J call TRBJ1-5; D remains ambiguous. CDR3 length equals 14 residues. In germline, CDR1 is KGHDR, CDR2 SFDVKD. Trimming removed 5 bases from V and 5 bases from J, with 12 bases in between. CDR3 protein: CATSVGGWDQPQHF. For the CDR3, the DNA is TGTGCCACCAGTGTAGGAGGATGGGATCAGCCCCAGCATTTT.

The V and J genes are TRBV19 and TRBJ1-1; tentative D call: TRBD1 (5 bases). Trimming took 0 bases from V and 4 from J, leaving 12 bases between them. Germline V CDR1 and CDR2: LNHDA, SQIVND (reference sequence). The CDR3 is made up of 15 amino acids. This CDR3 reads CASSIDFRDFTEAFF. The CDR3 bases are TGTGCCAGTAGTATAGATTTCCGGGACTTCACTGAAGCTTTCTTT.

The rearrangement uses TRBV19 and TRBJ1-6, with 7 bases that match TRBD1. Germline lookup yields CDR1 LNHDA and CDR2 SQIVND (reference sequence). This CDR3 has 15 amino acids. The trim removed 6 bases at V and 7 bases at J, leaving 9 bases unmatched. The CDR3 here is CASRNSGTVNSPLHF. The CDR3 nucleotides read TGTGCCAGTAGGAACTCCGGGACAGTCAATTCACCCCTCCACTTT. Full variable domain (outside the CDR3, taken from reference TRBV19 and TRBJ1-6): DGGITQSPKYLFRKEGQNVTLSCEQNLNHDAMYWYRQDPGQGLRLIYYSQIVNDFQKGDIAEGYSVSREKKESFPLTVTSAQKNPTAFYLCASRNSGTVNSPLHFGNGTRLTVT.

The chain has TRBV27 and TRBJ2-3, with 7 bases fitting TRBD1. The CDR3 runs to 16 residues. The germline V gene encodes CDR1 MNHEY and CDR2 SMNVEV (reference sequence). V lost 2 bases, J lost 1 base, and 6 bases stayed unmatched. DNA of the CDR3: TGTGCCAGCAGTTTACTCTGGCAGGGGGGCACAGATACGCAGTATTTT. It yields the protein CASSLLWQGGTDTQYF.

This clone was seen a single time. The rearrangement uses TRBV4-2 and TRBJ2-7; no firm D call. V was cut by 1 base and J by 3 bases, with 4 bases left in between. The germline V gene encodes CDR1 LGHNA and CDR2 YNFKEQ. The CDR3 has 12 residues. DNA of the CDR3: TGTGCCAGCAGCCAAGCCCTCTACGAGCAGTACTTC. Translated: CASSQALYEQYF.

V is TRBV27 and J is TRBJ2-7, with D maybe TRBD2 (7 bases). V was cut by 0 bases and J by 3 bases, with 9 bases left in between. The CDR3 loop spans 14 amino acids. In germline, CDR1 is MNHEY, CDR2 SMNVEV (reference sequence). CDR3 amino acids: CASSLSRGGYEQYF. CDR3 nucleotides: TGTGCCAGCAGTTTATCGAGGGGGGGCTACGAGCAGTACTTC.